This T cell receptor beta chain came from a study of identical twins. TCRdb reprocessed the 5' RACE reads via MiXCR and lists one record per CDR3 protein. The sample consists of roughly 500,000 distinct CDR3 sequences, less than 25% of them appearing once. This clonotype was recorded a few times. The V gene lost 3 bases and the J gene lost 7 bases, with 12 bases spanning the gap. CDR1 and CDR2 (germline): DFQATT, SNEGSKA (reference sequence). CDR3 length: 12 amino acids. The data were also submitted as part of a second study, on T cells expressing NK-cell markers.

Sequencing used CD4+ T cells sorted from blood. The receptor comes from a woman younger than 35 in good health. The V call is TRBV20-1, the J call TRBJ1-2; no clear D gene. The CDR3 sequence: CSASEAGGGYTF. CDR3 in DNA: TGCAGTGCTAGCGAGGCAGGCGGTGGCTACACCTTC.